This record covers a single T cell receptor beta chain. The antigen is unknown. This entry comes from a study of CXCR3-negative and CXCR3-positive naive CD8 T cells. There are 11 residues in the CDR3. Germline lookup yields CDR1 SNHLY and CDR2 FYNNEI. Study conclusions and caveats: TRB CDR3 hydrophobicity was greater in CXCR3-positive naive cells than in CXCR3-negative naive cells.

The TRB libraries of cDNA were built by UMI-labeled 5' RACE. TCRdb reprocessed the 5' RACE reads and keeps a single row for each CDR3 protein, giving no DNA. This listing includes about 39,000 distinct CDR3 sequences. This TCR was sampled from a human donor in good health. Some clones in this sample may be carry-over from other donors' samples. Sequencing used naive CXCR3- CD8+ T cells from blood. Subset described: CD45RO-CCR7+CD27+CD95- naive CD8+ T cells lacking CXCR3 (TNR3-). This sequence joins TRBV2 and TRBJ2-7. This chain's CDR3 is CATRRGYEQYF.